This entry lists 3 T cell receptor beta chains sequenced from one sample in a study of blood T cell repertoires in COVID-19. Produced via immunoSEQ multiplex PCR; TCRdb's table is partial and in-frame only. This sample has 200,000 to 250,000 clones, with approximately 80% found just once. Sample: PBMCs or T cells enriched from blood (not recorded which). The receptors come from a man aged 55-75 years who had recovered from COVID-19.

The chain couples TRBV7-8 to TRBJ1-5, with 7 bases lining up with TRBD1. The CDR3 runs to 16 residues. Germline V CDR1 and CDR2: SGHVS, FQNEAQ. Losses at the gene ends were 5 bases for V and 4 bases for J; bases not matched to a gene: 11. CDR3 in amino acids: CASSTAQGRRNQPQHF. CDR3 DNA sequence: TGTGCCAGCAGCACAGCACAGGGGAGGCGAAATCAGCCCCAGCATTTT.

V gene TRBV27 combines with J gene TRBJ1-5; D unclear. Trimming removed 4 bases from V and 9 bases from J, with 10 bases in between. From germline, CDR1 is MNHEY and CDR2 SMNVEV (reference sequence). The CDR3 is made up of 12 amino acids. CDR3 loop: CASSSPGWPQHF. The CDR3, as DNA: TGTGCCAGCAGTTCCCCCGGGTGGCCCCAGCATTTT.

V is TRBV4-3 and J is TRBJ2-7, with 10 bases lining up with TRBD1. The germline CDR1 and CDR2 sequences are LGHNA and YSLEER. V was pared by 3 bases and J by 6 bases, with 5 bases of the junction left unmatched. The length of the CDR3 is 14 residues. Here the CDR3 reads CASSHTGQGSEQYF. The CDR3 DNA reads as TGCGCCAGCAGCCACACGGGACAGGGGTCCGAGCAGTACTTC.